This TCR beta chain emerged from a study of blood T cells in healthy people across ages. Study-wide results and caveats: Age advanced and TCR beta diversity per million T cells fell, roughly linearly.

Then a second PCR, running roughly 7 to 11 cycles, was carried out with a sample-barcoded 5' primer and a J-beta primer mix. TCRdb analysed the 5' RACE reads with MiXCR anew, one entry per CDR3 protein. Seen here are around 1,000,000 distinct CDR3 sequences, approximately 25% observed once, and the top ten hold about 0.72%. On this clonotype: What it binds is not known.

Looked up from germline, CDR1 is LGHDT and CDR2 is YNNKEL (reference sequence). V lost 1 base and J 4 bases, leaving 5 bases between the germline ends. This CDR3 has 13 amino acids. The sample was also linked to a second study, of T cells of mothers and their children.

The sample was blood. The origin of this receptor is a girl aged 2 to 9 in good health. The V and J genes are TRBV3-1 and TRBJ2-4; tentatively, D is TRBD2 (5 bases). The CDR3 sequence is CASSQAGKNIQYF. The DNA for the CDR3 is TGTGCCAGCAGCCAAGCGGGGAAAAACATTCAGTACTTC.